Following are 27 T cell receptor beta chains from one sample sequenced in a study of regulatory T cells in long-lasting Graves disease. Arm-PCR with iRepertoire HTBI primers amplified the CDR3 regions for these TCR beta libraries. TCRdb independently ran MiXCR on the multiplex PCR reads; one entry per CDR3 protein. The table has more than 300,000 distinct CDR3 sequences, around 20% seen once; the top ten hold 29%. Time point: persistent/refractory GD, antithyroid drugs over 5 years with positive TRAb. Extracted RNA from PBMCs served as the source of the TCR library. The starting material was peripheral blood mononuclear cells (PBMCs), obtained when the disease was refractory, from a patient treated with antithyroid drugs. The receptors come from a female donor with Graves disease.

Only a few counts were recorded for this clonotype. CDR3 protein: CASNLQNTGELFF. CDR3 DNA sequence: TGTGCCAGCAACCTTCAGAACACCGGGGAGCTGTTTTTT. The chain has TRBV6-2 or TRBV6-3 and TRBJ2-2; D ambiguous. CDR1 MNHEY and CDR2 SVGEGT come from the germline V gene. Trimming left V 7 bases short and J 1 base short, with 7 bases between. This CDR3 region has 13 residues.

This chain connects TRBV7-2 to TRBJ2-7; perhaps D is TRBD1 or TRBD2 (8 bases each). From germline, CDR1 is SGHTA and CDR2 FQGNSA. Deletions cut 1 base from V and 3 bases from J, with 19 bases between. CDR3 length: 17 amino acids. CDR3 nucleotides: TGTGCCAGCAGCTTAGGGCAGGGGGCCGGGACTAGCTACGAGCAGTACTTC. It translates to CASSLGQGAGTSYEQYF.

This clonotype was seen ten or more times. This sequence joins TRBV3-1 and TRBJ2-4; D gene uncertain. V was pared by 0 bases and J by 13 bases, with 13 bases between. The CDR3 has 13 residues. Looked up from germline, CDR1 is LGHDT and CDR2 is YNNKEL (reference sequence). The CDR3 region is CASSQDIPAEQYF. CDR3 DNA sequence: TGTGCCAGCAGCCAAGACATTCCGGCAGAGCAGTACTTC.

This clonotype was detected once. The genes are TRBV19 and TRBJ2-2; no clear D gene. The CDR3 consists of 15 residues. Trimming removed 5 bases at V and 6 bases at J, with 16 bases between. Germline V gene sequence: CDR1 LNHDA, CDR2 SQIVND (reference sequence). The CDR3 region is CASSSLGYGSGELFF. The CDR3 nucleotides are TGTGCCAGTAGTTCTCTGGGGTATGGGTCCGGGGAGCTGTTTTTT.

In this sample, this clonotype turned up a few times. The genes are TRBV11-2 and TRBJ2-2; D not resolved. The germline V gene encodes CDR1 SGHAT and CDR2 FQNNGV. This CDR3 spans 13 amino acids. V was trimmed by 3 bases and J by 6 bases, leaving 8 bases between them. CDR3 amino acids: CASSFSLSGELFF. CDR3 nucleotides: TGTGCCAGCAGCTTTTCGTTATCCGGGGAGCTGTTTTTT.

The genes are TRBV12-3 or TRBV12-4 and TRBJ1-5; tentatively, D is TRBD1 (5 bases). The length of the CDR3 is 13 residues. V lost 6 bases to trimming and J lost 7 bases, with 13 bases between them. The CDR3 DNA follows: TGTGCCAGCAGAAGGACAATCCAACAGCCCCAGCATTTT. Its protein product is CASRRTIQQPQHF.

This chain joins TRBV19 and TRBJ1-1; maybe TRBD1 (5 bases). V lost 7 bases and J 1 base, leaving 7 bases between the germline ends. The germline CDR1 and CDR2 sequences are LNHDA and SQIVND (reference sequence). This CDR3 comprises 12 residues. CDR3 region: CASTDRNTEAFF. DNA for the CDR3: TGTGCCAGTACCGACAGGAACACTGAAGCTTTCTTT. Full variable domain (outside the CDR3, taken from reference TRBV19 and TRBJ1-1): DGGITQSPKYLFRKEGQNVTLSCEQNLNHDAMYWYRQDPGQGLRLIYYSQIVNDFQKGDIAEGYSVSREKKESFPLTVTSAQKNPTAFYLCASTDRNTEAFFGQGTRLTVV.

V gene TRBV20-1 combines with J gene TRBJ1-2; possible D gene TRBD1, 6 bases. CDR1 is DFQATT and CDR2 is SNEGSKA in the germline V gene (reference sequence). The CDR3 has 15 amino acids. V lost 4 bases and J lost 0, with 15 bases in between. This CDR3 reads CSAIKPWTANYGYTF. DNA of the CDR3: TGCAGTGCTATTAAACCTTGGACAGCTAACTATGGCTACACCTTC.

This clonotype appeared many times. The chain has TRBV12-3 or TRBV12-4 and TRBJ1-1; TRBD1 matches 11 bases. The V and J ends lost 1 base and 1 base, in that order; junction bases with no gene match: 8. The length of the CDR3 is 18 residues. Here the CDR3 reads CASSLGRTGGPKNTEAFF. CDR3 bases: TGTGCCAGCAGTTTAGGACGGACAGGGGGCCCGAAGAACACTGAAGCTTTCTTT.

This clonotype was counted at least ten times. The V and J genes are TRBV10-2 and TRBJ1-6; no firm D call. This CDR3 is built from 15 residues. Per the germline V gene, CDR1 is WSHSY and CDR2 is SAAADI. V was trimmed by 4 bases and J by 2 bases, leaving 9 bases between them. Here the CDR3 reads CASSVGAPYNSPLHF. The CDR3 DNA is TGCGCCAGCAGTGTGGGTGCCCCCTATAATTCACCCCTCCACTTT.

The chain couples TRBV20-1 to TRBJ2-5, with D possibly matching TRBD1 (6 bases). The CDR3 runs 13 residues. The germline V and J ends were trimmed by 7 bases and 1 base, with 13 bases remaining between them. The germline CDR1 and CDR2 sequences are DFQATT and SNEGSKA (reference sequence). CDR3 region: CSGTRDIQETQYF. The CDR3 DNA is TGCAGTGGAACCCGGGACATCCAAGAGACCCAGTACTTC.

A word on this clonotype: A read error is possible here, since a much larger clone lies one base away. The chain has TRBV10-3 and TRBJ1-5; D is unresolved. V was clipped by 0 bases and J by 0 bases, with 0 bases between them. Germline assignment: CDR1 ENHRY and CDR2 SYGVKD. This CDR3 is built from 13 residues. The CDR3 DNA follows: TGTGCCATCAGTGAGTCTAGCAATCAGCCCCAGCATTTT. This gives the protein CAISESSNQPQHF.

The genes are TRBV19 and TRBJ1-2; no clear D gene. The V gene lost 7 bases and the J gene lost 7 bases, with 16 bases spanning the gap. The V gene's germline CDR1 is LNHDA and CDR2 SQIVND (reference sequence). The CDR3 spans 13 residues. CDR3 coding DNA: TGTGCCAGTAATCCTTCGACGCGGGGTGGCTACACCTTC. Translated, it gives CASNPSTRGGYTF.

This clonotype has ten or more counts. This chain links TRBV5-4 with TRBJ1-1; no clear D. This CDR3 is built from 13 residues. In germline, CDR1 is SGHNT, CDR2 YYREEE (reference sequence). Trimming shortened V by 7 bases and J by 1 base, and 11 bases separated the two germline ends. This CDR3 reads CASSRVENTEAFF. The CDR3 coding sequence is TGTGCCAGCTCTCGTGTGGAGAACACTGAAGCTTTCTTT. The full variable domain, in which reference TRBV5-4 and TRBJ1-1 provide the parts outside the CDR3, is ETGVTQSPTHLIKTRGQQVTLRCSSQSGHNTVSWYQQALGQGPQFIFQYYREEENGRGNFPPRFSGLQFPNYSSELNVNALELDDSALYLCASSRVENTEAFFGQGTRLTVV.

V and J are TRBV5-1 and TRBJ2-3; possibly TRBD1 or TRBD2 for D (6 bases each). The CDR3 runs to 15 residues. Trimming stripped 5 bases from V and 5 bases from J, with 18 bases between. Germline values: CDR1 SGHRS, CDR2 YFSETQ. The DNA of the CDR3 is TGCGCCAGCAGACAGGGCCGGGGGCAGGGAGATACGCAGTATTTT. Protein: CASRQGRGQGDTQYF.

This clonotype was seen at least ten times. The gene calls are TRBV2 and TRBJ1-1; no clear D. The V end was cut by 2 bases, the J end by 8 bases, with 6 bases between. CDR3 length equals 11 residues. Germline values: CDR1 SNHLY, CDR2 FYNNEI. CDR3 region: CASSEMIEAFF. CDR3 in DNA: TGTGCCAGCAGTGAAATGATCGAAGCTTTCTTT.

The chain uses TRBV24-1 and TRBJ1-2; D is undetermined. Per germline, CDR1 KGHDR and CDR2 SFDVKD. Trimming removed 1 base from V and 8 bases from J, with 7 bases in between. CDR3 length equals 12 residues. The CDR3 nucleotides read TGTGCCACCAGTGATTTCTCGGGGGGCTACACCTTC. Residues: CATSDFSGGYTF.

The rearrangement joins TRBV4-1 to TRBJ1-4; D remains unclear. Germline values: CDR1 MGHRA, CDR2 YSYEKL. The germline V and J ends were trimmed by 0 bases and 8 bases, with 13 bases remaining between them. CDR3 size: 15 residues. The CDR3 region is CASSQDGGKREKLFF. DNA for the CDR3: TGCGCCAGCAGCCAAGATGGTGGGAAGCGGGAAAAACTGTTTTTT.

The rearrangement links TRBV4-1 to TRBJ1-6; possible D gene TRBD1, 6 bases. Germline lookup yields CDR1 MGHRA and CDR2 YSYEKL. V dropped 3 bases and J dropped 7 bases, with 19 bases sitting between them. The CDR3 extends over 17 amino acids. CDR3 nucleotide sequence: TGCGCCAGCAGCCAGACTGCCGTTTGGCAGGGGAATTCACCCCTCCACTTT. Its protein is CASSQTAVWQGNSPLHF.

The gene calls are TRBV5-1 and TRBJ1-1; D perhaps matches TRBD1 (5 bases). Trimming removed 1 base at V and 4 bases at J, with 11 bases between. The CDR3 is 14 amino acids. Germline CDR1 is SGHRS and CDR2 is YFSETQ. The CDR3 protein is CASSLSARGTEAFF. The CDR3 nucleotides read TGCGCCAGCAGCTTGTCGGCGAGGGGCACTGAAGCTTTCTTT.

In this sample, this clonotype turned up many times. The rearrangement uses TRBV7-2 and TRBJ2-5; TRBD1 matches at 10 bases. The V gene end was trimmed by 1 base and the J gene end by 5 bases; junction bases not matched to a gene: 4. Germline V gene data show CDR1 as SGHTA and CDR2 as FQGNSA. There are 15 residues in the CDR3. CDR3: CASSLGTGGIETQYF. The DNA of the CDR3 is TGTGCCAGCAGCTTAGGGACAGGGGGTATCGAGACCCAGTACTTC.

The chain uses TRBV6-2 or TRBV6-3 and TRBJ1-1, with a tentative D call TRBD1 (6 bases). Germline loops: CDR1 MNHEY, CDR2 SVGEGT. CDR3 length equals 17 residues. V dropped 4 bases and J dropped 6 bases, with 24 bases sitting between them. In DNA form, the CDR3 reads TGTGCCAGCAGTTTAAGCGGTTGGGTCGAGGGGACATCTGAAGCTTTCTTT. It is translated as CASSLSGWVEGTSEAFF.

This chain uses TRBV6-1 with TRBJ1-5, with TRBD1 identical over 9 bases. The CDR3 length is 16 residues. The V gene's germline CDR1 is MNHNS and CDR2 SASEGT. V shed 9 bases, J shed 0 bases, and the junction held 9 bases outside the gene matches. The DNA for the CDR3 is TGTGCCAGTTCCCGCGACAGGGGGGTTAGCAATCAGCCCCAGCATTTT. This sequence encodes CASSRDRGVSNQPQHF.

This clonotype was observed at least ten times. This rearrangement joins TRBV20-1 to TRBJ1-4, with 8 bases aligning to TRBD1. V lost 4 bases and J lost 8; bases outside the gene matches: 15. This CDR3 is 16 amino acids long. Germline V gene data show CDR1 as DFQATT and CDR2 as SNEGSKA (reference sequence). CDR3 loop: CSAMPTSGGLGEKLFF. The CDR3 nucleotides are TGCAGTGCTATGCCTACCTCAGGGGGCTTGGGGGAAAAACTGTTTTTT.

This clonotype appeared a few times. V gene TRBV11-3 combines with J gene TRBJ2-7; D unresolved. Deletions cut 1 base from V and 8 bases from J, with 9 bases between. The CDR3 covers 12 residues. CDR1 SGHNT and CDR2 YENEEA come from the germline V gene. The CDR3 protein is CASSLGRTQQYF. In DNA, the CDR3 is TGTGCCAGCAGCTTAGGTCGGACCCAGCAGTACTTC.

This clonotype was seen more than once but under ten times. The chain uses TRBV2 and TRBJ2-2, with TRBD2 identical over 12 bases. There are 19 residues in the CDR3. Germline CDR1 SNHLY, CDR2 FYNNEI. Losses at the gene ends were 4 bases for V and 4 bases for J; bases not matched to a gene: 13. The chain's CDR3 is CASSAIRLAGGPGTGELFF. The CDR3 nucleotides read TGTGCCAGCAGTGCAATCAGGCTAGCGGGGGGGCCGGGCACCGGGGAGCTGTTTTTT.

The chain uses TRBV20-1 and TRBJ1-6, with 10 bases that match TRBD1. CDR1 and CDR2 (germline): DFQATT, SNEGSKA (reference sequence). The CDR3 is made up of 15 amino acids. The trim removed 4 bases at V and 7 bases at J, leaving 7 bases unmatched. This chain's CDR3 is CSATGQGVQNSPLHF. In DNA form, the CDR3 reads TGCAGTGCTACCGGACAGGGGGTGCAGAATTCACCCCTCCACTTT.